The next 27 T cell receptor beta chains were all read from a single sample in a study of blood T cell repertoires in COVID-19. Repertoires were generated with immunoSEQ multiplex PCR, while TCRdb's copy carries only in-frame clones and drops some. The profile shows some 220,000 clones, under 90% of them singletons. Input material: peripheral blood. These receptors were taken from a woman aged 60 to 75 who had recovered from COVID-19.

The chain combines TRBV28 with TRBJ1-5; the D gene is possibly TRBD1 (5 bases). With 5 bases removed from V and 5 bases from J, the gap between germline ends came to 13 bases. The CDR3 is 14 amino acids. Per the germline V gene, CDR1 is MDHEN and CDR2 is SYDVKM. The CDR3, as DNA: TGTGCCAGCAGTCCAGGGTCTGGAGATCAGCCCCAGCATTTT. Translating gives CASSPGSGDQPQHF.

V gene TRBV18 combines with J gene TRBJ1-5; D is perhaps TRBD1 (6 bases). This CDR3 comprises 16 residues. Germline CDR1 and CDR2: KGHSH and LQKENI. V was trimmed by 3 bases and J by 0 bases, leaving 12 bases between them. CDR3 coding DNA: TGTGCCAGCTCACCTGGACAGCTATATAGCAATCAGCCCCAGCATTTT. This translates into CASSPGQLYSNQPQHF. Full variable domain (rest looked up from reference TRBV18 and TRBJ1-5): NAGVMQNPRHLVRRRGQEARLRCSPMKGHSHVYWYRQLPEEGLKFMVYLQKENIIDESGMPKERFSAEFPKEGPSILRIQQVVRGDSAAYFCASSPGQLYSNQPQHFGDGTRLSIL.

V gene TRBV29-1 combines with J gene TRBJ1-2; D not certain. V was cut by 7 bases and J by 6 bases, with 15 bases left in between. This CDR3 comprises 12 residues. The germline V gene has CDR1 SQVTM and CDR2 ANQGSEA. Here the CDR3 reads CSGVLDGDGYTF. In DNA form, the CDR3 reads TGCAGCGGGGTCCTTGACGGAGATGGCTACACCTTC.

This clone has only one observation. The CDR3, as DNA: TGTGCCAGTACAGGACTCCTATCTAGCACAGATACGCAGTATTTT. As protein: CASTGLLSSTDTQYF. The chain couples TRBV19 to TRBJ2-3, with D possibly TRBD2 on 5 matching bases. V shed 7 bases and J shed 0 bases, with 14 bases lying between them. This CDR3 is built from 15 residues. CDR1 and CDR2 from the germline V gene are LNHDA and SQIVND (reference sequence).

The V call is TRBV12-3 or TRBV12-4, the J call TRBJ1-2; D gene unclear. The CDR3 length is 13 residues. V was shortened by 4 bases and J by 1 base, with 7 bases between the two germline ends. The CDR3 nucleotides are TGTGCCAGCAGTTGGGAGGTTAACTATGGCTACACCTTC. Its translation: CASSWEVNYGYTF.

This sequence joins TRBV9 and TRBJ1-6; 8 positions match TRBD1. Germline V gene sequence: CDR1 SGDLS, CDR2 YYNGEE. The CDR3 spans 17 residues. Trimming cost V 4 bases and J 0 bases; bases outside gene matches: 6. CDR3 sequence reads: CASSRDRGYSYNSPLHF. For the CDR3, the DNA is TGTGCCAGCAGCCGCGACAGGGGTTACTCCTATAATTCACCCCTCCACTTT.

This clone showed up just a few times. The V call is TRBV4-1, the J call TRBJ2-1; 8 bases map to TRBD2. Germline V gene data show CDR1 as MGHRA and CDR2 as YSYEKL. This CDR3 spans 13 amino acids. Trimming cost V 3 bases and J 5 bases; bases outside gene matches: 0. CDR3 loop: CASSQGLDNEQFF. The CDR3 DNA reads TGCGCCAGCAGCCAGGGACTAGACAATGAGCAGTTCTTC.

In nucleotides, the CDR3 is TGTGCCATCAGTGAGCCGGGACAAAAGGGGACCGTGGGTGGCTACACCTTC. Encoded protein: CAISEPGQKGTVGGYTF. The V and J genes are TRBV10-3 and TRBJ1-2, with D possibly matching TRBD1 (6 bases). The CDR3 consists of 17 residues. Between the trimmed V and J ends, which lost 2 bases and 7 bases, there was a span of 23 bases. Germline V gives CDR1 ENHRY, CDR2 SYGVKD.

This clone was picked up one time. CDR3 protein: CASSVQIAGGTDTQYF. The CDR3 DNA sequence: TGTGCCAGCAGCGTTCAAATAGCGGGAGGCACAGATACGCAGTATTTT. The genes are TRBV9 and TRBJ2-3, with 9 bases matching TRBD2. With V trimmed by 2 bases and J by 1 base, 5 bases remained unmatched. Germline CDR1 is SGDLS and CDR2 is YYNGEE. The CDR3 loop spans 16 amino acids.

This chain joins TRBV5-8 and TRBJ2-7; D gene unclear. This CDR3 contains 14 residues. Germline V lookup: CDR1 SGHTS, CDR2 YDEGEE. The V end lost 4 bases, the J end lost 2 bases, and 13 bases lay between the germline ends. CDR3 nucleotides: TGTGCCAGCAGCCCCCGAGTACTCCCCTACGAGCAGTACTTC. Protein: CASSPRVLPYEQYF.

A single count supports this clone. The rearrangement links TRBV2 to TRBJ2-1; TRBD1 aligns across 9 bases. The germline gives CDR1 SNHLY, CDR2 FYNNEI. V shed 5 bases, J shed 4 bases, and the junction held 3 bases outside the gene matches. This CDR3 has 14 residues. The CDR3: CASSSDRGYNEQFF. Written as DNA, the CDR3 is TGTGCCAGCAGTTCGGACAGGGGTTACAATGAGCAGTTCTTC.

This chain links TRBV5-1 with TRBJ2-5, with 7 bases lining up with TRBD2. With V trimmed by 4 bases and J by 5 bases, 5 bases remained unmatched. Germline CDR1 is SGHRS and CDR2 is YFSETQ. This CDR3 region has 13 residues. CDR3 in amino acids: CASSADGGETQYF. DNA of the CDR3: TGCGCCAGCAGCGCGGACGGGGGGGAGACCCAGTACTTC.

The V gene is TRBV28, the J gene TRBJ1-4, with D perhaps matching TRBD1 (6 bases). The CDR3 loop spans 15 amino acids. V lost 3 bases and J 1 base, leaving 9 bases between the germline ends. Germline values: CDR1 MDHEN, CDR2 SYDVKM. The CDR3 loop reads CASSFFRGTNEKLFF. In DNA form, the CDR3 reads TGTGCCAGCAGTTTCTTCAGGGGAACTAATGAAAAACTGTTTTTT.

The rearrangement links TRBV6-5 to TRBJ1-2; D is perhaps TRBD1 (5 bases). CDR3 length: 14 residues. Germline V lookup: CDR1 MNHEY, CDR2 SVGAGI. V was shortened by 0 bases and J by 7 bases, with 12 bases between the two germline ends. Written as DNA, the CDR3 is TGTGCCAGCAGTTACTCAAGGGGTCCGGGTGGCTACACCTTC. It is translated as CASSYSRGPGGYTF.

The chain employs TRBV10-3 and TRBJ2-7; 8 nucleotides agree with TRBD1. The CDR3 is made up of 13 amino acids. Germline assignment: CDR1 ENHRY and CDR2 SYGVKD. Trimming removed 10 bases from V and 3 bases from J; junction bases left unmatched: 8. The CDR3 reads CATWTGFRYEQYF. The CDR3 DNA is TGTGCCACCTGGACAGGGTTCCGCTACGAGCAGTACTTC.

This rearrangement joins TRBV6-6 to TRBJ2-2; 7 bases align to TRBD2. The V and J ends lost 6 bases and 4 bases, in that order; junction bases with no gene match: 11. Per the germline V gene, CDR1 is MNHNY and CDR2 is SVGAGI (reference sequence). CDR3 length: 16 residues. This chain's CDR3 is CASSPSGLGGTGELFF. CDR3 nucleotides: TGTGCCAGCAGCCCTAGCGGCCTGGGGGGCACCGGGGAGCTGTTTTTT.

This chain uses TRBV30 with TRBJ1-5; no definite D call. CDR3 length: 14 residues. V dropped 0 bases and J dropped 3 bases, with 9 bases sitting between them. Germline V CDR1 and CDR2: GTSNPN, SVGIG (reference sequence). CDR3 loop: CAWSVGQINQPQHF. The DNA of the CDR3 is TGTGCCTGGAGTGTTGGGCAGATCAATCAGCCCCAGCATTTT.

CDR3 nucleotide sequence: TGTGCCAGCAGCTTAACCCATCCCAGCGGGCCTTGGGGTGAGCAGTTCTTC. Its protein product is CASSLTHPSGPWGEQFF. The rearrangement links TRBV7-9 to TRBJ2-1; tentatively, D is TRBD2 (6 bases). The CDR3 contains 17 residues. Trimming left V 2 bases short and J 9 bases short, with 23 bases between. Per the germline V gene, CDR1 is SEHNR and CDR2 is FQNEAQ (reference sequence).

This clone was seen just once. The CDR3: CASSPRQTGEVSNQPQHF. The DNA of the CDR3 is TGCGCCAGCAGTCCGAGACAAACAGGGGAGGTAAGCAATCAGCCCCAGCATTTT. V and J are TRBV5-1 and TRBJ1-5; 7 nucleotides align to TRBD1. V was clipped by 5 bases and J by 1 base; unmatched bases: 15. The CDR3 spans 18 residues. Germline values: CDR1 SGHRS, CDR2 YFSETQ.

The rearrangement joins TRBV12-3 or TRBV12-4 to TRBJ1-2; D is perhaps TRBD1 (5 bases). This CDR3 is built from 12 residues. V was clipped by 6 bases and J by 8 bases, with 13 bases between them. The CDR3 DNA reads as TGTGCCAGCAGATCCTCGGGGGGAGGCTACACCTTC. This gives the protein CASRSSGGGYTF.

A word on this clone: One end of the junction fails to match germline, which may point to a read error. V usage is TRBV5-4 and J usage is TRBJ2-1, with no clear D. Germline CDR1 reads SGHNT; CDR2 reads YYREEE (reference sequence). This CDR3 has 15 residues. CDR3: CASSTGVASSNEQFF. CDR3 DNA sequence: TGTGCCAGCAGCACTGGAGTAGCCTCCTCCAATGAGCAGTTCTTC. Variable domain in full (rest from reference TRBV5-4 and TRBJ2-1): ETGVTQSPTHLIKTRGQQVTLRCSSQSGHNTVSWYQQALGQGPQFIFQYYREEENGRGNFPPRFSGLQFPNYSSELNVNALELDDSALYLCASSTGVASSNEQFFGPGTRLTVL.

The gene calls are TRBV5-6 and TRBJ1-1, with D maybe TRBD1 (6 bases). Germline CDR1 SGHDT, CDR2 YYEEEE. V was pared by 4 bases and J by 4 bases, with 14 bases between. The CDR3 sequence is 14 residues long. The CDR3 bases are TGTGCCAGCAGCCAAACACAGGGTATCACTGAAGCTTTCTTT. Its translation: CASSQTQGITEAFF.

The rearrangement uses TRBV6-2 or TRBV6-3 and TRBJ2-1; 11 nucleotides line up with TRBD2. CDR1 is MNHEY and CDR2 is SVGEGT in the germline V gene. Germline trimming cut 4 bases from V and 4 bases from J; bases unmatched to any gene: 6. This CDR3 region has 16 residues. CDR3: CASSSQLAGEYNEQFF. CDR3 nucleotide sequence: TGTGCCAGCAGTTCCCAACTAGCGGGGGAGTACAATGAGCAGTTCTTC.

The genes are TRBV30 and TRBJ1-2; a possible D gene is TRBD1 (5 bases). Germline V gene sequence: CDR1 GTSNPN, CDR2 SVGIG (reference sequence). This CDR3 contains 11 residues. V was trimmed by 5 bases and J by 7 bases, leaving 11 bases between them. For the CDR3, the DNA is TGTGCCTGGCAACAGGAGCTTGGCTACACCTTC. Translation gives CAWQQELGYTF.

In nucleotides, the CDR3 is TGTGCCAGCTCAACCGGACGGACTGCCGAACGGGGCTACACCTTC. Translation: CASSTGRTAERGYTF. The V gene is TRBV18, the J gene TRBJ1-2; D is undetermined. V lost 5 bases and J 8 bases, leaving 21 bases between the germline ends. CDR3 length: 15 residues. CDR1 is KGHSH, CDR2 LQKENI, per germline.

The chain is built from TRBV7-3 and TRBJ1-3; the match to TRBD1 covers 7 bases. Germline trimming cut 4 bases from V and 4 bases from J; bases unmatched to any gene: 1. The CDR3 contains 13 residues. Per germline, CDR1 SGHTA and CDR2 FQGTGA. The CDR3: CASSSDRGNTIYF. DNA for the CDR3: TGTGCCAGCAGCTCGGACAGGGGAAACACCATATATTTT.

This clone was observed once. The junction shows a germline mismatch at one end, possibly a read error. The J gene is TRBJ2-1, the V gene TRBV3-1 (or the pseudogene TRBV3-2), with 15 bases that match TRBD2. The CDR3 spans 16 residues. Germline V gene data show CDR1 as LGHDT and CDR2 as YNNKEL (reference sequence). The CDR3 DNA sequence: TGTGCCAGCAGCCAAAGGACTAGCGGGGGGGAAAAAAGGATCATCTTC. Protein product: CASSQRTSGGEKRIIF.